A single sample gave rise to the 4 T cell receptor beta chains below, sequenced in a study of control samples from healthy donors and cancer patients. Profiling relied on immunoSEQ multiplex PCR, and the TCRdb table lists in-frame clones only, not all of them. The sample includes about 120,000 clones, more than 85% of them seen just once. The sequencing input was blood. Receptors originate from a man aged 30 to 39 in good health.

This clone is a singleton in its sample. The rearrangement uses TRBV6-5 and TRBJ1-6; the D gene is possibly TRBD1 (5 bases). The V gene lost 4 bases and the J gene lost 5 bases, with 12 bases spanning the gap. The CDR3 has 15 residues. CDR1 is MNHEY and CDR2 is SVGAGI in the germline V gene. The DNA for the CDR3 is TGTGCCAGCAGTTTACCCGGGGGGGATAATTCACCCCTCCACTTT. This encodes CASSLPGGDNSPLHF.

This chain links TRBV6-1 with TRBJ2-3; D ambiguous. V was trimmed by 0 bases and J by 3 bases, leaving 16 bases between them. The CDR3 sequence is 17 residues long. Germline CDR1 and CDR2: MNHNS and SASEGT. CDR3 residues: CASSEARPWTETDTQYF. CDR3 nucleotides: TGTGCCAGCAGTGAAGCGCGCCCTTGGACGGAAACAGATACGCAGTATTTT.

This clone appeared a single time. Distinct nucleotide sequences in the sample also encode this CDR3. The chain is built from TRBV7-3 and TRBJ1-3; no clear D. Trimming removed 5 bases from V and 4 bases from J, with 9 bases in between. Per the germline V gene, CDR1 is SGHTA and CDR2 is FQGTGA. The length of the CDR3 is 13 residues. Here the CDR3 DNA reads TGTGCCAGCAGCCTATCTGGCGGAAACACCATATATTTT. Amino acids: CASSLSGGNTIYF.

The rearrangement uses TRBV9 and TRBJ1-6, with 11 bases identical to TRBD1. Germline-derived CDR1 and CDR2 are SGDLS and YYNGEE. V lost 0 bases to trimming and J lost 9 bases; unmatched junction nucleotides: 5. The CDR3 covers 16 residues. The DNA of the CDR3 is TGTGCCAGCAGCGTAGTCGCCGGGACAGGGGGTTCACCCCTCCACTTT. This codes for CASSVVAGTGGSPLHF.